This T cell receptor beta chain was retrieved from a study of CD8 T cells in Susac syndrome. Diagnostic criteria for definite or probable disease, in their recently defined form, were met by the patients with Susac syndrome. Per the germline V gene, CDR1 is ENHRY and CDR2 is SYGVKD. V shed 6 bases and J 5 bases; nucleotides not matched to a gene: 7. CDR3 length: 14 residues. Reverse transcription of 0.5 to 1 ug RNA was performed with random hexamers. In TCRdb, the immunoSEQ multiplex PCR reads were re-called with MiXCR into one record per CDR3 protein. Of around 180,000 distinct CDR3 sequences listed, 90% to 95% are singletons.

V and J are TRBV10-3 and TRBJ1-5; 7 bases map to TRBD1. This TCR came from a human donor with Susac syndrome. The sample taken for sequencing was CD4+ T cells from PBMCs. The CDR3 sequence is CAIRGQGGDQPQHF. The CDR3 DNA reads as TGTGCCATCAGGGGCCAGGGGGGCGATCAGCCCCAGCATTTT.